This record looks at one T cell receptor beta chain sequence and its context. Its antigen remains undetermined. No base-level quality is on record; no much larger clone is a single base apart. Donors were patients with melanoma. These data originate in a study of CD4+ T cells in melanoma (dated by TCRdb to between 2020 and 2023). Study-wide context: The study examined neoantigen-specific CD4+ T cells in human melanoma. Here is what the overall study found, with its caveats: Neoantigen-specific CD4+ T cells in melanoma were reported to show diverse differentiation states. The report described a correlation between neoantigen-specific CD4+ T cells and the function of CD8+ T cells, macrophages and B cells.

According to the germline V gene (reference sequence), CDR1 reads MNHEY and CDR2 reads SMNVEV. Reading from cysteine to phenylalanine, the CDR3 counts 15 amino acids. Left in the record is the CDR3 DNA by itself, 45 bases read in frame from the first base. The germline V and J ends show losses of 6 bases and 6 bases respectively, and no gene match explains 13 bases of the junction. The library was made by the immunoSEQ multiplex PCR assay. This immuneACCESS table, as held by TCRdb, lists in-frame sequences with V and J called but not all clones. Of the missing ones, under half trace to an unresolved V gene in checked studies; the others have no known cause. This sample holds roughly 120,000 clones; 92% were observed only once. The ten largest clonotypes hold 3.3% of the sample.

The V gene is TRBV27 and the J gene is TRBJ2-5, with 7 middle bases fitting TRBD2. The TCR originated in a human donor with melanoma. Sequencing input: peripheral blood. Read as DNA, the sequence is TGTGCCAGCAGGAATACTGGCGGGGGAGGGAAGACCCAGTACTTC. The encoded protein is CASRNTGGGGKTQYF.